What follows is one T cell receptor beta chain and its context. Cryopreserved PBMCs were the source of 2 to 2.5 micrograms of genomic DNA, which went to TCR beta libraries. This record comes from a study of cytotoxic CD8 clonotypes in ibrutinib-treated CLL. For the study at large: Recorded responses included approximately 25 partial and 2 complete; following median roughly 68 months, 14 stayed remitted and roughly twelve progressed. With a range of 6 to 36, the median treatment time before response samples were taken was under 15 months.

The CDR3 extends over 19 amino acids. The germline V gene has CDR1 LNHDA and CDR2 SQIVND (reference sequence). Trimming at V came to 6 bases and at J to 1 base, leaving 15 bases not matched to a gene. Deep sequencing aimed at 1 in 200,000 to 1 in 1 million T cells' resolution. The protocol was immunoSEQ multiplex PCR, while the TCRdb copy is restricted to in-frame clones and leaves out a portion. The data contain roughly 200,000 clones, roughly three quarters of them singletons. The sequenced sample was PBMCs, obtained after 12 months of ibrutinib treatment. This rearrangement joins TRBV19 to TRBJ1-5, with TRBD1 matching over 10 bases. This sequence originates from a human donor with chronic lymphocytic leukemia. The CDR3 DNA sequence: TGTGCCAGTAGGGGAAGACAGGGGGCTAGGTCACTAAGCAATCAGCCCCAGCATTTT. As protein: CASRGRQGARSLSNQPQHF. The full variable domain, with the rest looked up from reference TRBV19 and TRBJ1-5, is DGGITQSPKYLFRKEGQNVTLSCEQNLNHDAMYWYRQDPGQGLRLIYYSQIVNDFQKGDIAEGYSVSREKKESFPLTVTSAQKNPTAFYLCASRGRQGARSLSNQPQHFGDGTRLSIL.